This entry describes one T cell receptor (beta chain). Antigen specificity is unknown. The germline V gene has CDR1 SGHDT and CDR2 YYEEEE. The V end was cut by 4 bases, the J end by 3 bases, with 14 bases between. The CDR3 extends over 14 amino acids. This sample is part of a study of Ad26.COV2.S vaccination and SARS-CoV-2 variants. Study-wide background: Each vaccinee took Ad26.COV2.S intramuscularly, once or twice 56 days apart. General study points: Those who received vaccine or placebo ended up with similar non-spike TCR breadth.

Sequencing was performed with immunoSEQ multiplex PCR; in TCRdb, only in-frame clones are kept and a portion is missing. This sample has about 350,000 clones, with around nine tenths found just once. Treatment noted: some 20 received Ad26.COV2.S at low or high dose, single or two shots; 5 received placebo; per-sample allocation not given. Vaccine and placebo recipients were sampled on day 63 after the first injection. Wuhan-strain SARS-CoV-2 spike was expressed by the Ad26 vector that made up the vaccine. The chain uses TRBV5-6 and TRBJ2-7, with a tentative D call TRBD2 (6 bases). Sequencing used peripheral blood, obtained in a trial of Ad26.COV2.S vaccine versus placebo. The receptor's source is a person aged 18-65 years who received the Ad26.COV2.S COVID-19 vaccine or a placebo. The CDR3 region is CASSGGSEFYEQYF. The CDR3 region has the DNA TGTGCCAGCAGCGGGGGGTCGGAATTCTACGAGCAGTACTTC.